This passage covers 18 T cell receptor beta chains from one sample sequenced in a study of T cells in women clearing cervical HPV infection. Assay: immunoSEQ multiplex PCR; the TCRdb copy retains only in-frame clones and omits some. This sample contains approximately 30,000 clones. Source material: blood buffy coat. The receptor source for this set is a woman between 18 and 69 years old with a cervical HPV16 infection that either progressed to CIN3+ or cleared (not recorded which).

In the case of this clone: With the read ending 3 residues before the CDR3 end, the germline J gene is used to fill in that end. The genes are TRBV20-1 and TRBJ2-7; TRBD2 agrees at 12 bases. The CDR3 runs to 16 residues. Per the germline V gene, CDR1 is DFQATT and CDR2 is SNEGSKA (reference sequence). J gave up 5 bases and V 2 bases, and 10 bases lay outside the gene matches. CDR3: CSARSGLAGRLDEQYF. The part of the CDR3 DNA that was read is TGCAGTGCTAGATCTGGACTAGCGGGAAGGCTGGACGAG.

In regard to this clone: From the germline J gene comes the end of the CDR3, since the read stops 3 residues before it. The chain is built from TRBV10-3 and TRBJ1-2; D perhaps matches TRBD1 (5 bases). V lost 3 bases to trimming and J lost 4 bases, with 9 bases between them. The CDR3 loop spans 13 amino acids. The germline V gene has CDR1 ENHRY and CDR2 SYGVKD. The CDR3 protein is CAISDDSLYGYTF. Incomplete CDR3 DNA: TGTGCCATCAGTGACGACAGTCTCTATGGC.

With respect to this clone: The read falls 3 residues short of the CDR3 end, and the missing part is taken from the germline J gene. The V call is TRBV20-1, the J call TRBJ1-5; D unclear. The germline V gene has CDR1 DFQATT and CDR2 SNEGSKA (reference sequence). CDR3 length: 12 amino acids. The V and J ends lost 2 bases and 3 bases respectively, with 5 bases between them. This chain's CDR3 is CSARLPNQPQHF. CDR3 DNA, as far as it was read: TGCAGTGCTAGACTCCCCAATCAGCCC.

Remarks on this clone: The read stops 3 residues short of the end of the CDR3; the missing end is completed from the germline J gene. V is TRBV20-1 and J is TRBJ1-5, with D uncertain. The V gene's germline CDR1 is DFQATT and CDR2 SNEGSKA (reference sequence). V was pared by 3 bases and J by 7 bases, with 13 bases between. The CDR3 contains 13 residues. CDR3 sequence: CSARRDMGQPQHF. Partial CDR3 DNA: TGCAGTGCTAGGCGGGATATGGGACAGCCC.

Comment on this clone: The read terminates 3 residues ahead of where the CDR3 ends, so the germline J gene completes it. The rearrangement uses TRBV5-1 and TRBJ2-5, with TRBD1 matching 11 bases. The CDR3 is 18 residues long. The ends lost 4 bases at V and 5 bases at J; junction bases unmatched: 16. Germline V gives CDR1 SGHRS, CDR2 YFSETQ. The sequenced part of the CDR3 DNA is TGCGCCAGCAGCGAAGGACAGGGGGCGCGTTTATCGTACGAGACC. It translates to CASSEGQGARLSYET. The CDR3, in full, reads CASSEGQGARLSYETQYF.

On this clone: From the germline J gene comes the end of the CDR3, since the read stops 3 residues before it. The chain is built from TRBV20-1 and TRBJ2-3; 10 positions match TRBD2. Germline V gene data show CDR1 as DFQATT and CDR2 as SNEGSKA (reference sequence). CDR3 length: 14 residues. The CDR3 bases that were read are TGCAGTGCTAAAGCGGGAGGGAACCAAGAGACG. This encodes CSAKAGGNQET. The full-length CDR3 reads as CSAKAGGNQETQYF.

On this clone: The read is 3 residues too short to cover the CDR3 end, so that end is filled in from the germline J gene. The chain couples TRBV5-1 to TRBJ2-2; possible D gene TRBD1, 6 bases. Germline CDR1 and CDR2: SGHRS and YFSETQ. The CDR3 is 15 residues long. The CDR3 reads CASSLGTGSNSPLFF. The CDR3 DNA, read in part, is TGCGCCAGCAGCTTGGGAACAGGGAGCAATTCACCG.

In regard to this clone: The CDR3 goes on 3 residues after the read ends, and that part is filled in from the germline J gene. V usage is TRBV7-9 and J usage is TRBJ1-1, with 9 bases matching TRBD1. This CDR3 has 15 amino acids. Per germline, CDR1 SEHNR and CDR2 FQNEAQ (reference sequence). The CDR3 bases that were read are TGTGCCAGCAGCTTAGAAGGGACAGGGTGGAAGACA. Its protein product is CASSLEGTGWKT. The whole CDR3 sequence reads CASSLEGTGWKTAFF.

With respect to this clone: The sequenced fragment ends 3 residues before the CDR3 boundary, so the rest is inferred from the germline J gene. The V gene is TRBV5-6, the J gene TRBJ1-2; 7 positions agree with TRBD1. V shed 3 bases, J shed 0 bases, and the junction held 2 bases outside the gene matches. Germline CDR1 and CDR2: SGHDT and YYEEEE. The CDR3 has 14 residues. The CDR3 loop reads CASSYGTANYGYTF. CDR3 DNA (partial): TGTGCCAGCAGCTACGGGACAGCTAACTATGGC.

CDR3 bases read: TGCGCCAGCAGCCCGGGACTAGCGGGAGAGACT. It specifies CASSPGLAGET. The entire CDR3 reads CASSPGLAGETQYF. This chain joins TRBV5-1 and TRBJ2-4; 14 positions agree with TRBD2. The missing CDR3 end, 3 residues past where the read stops, is filled in from the germline J gene. Germline V gives CDR1 SGHRS, CDR2 YFSETQ. This CDR3 comprises 14 residues.

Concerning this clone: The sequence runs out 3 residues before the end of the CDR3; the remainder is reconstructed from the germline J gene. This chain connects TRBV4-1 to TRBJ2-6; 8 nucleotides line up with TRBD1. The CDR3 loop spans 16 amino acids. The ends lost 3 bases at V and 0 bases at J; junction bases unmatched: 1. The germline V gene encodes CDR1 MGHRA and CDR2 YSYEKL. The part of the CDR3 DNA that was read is TGCGCCAGCAGCCAGGGACAGGTCTCTGGGGCCAACGTC. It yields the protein CASSQGQVSGANV. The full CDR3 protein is CASSQGQVSGANVLTF.

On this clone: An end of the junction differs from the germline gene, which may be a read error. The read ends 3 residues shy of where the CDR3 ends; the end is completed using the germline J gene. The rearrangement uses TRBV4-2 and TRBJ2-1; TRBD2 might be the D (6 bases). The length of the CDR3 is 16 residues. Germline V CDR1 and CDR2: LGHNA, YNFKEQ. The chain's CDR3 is CASSQEGSGPYNEQFF. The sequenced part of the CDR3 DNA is TGCGCCAGCAGCCAAGAAGGTAGCGGCCCCTACAATGAG.

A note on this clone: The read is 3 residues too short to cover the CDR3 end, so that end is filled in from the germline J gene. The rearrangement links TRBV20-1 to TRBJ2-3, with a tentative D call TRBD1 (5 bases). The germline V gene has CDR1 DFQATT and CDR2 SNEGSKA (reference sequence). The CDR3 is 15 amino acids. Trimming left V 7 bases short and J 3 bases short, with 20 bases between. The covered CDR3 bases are TGCAGTGGTGGGTTGGGGCAGATGATAACAGATACG. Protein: CSGGLGQMITDT. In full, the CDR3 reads CSGGLGQMITDTQYF.

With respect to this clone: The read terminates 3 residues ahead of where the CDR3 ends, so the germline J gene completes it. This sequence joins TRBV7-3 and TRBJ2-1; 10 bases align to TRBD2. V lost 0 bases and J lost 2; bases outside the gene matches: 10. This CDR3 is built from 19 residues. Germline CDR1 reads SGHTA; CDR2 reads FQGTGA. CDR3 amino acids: CASSLTPSGGVRPYNEQFF. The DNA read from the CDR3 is TGTGCCAGCAGCTTAACGCCCAGCGGGGGGGTTCGGCCCTACAATGAG.

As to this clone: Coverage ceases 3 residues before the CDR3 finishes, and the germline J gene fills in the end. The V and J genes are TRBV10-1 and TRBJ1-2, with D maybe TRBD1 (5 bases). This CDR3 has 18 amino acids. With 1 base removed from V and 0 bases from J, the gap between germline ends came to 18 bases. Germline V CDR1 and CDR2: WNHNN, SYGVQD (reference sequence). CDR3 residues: CASSEFSYLKDTNYGYTF. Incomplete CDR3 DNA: TGCGCCAGCAGTGAGTTTTCATACTTAAAGGACACTAACTATGGC.

CDR3: CASSPMPGQNYEQYF. Incomplete CDR3 DNA: TGTGCCAGCTCACCAATGCCGGGACAGAACTACGAG. The V and J genes are TRBV18 and TRBJ2-7; TRBD1 agrees at 7 bases. Read coverage stops 3 residues before the CDR3 terminus; the germline J gene supplies the remainder. CDR3 size: 15 residues. The ends lost 2 bases at V and 3 bases at J; junction bases unmatched: 7. The germline V gene encodes CDR1 KGHSH and CDR2 LQKENI.

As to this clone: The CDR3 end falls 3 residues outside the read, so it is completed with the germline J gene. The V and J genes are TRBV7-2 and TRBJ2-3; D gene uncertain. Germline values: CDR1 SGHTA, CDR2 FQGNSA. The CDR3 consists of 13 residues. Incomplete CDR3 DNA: TGTGCCAGCAGTTCCCAGGTTAATCAGCCG. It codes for CASSSQVNQP. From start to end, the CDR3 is CASSSQVNQPQYF. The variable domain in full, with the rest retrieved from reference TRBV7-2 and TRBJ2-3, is GAGVSQSPSNKVTEKGKDVELRCDPISGHTALYWYRQSLGQGLEFLIYFQGNSAPDKSGLPSDRFSAERTGGSVSTLTIQRTQQEDSAVYLCASSSQVNQPQYFGPGTRLTVL.

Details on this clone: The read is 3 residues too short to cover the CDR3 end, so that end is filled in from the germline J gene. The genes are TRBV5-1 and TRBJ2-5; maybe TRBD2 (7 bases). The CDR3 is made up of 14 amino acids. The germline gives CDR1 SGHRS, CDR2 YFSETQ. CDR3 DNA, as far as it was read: TGCGCCAGTAGACTTGGGGGGGCCACAGATACC. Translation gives CASRLGGATDT. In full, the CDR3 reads CASRLGGATDTQYF.